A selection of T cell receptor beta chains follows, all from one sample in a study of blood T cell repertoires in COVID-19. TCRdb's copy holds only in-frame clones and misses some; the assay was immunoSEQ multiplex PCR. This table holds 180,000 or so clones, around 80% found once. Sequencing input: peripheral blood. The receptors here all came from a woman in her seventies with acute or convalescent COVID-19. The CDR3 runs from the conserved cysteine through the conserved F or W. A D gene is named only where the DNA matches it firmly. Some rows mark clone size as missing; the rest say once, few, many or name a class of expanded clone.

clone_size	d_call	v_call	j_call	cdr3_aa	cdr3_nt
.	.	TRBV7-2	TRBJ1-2	CASSLAEGVGYTF	TGTGCCAGCAGCTTAGCGGAAGGGGTAGGCTACACCTTC
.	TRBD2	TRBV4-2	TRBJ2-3	CASSQGLQLAGGPVGLPDTQYF	TGTGCCAGCAGCCAAGGTCTCCAACTAGCGGGAGGGCCAGTGGGTCTTCCAGATACGCAGTATTTT
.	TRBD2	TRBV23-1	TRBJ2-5	CASSQPLAGGLQETQYF	TGCGCCAGCAGTCAACCCCTGGCGGGGGGACTCCAAGAGACCCAGTACTTC
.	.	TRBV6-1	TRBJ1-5	CASSEGGGGNQPQHF	TGTGCCAGCAGTGAAGGTGGGGGCGGGAATCAGCCCCAGCATTTT
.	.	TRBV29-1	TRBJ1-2	CSVRAGSGDYTF	TGCAGCGTTCGGGCAGGGTCCGGAGACTACACCTTC
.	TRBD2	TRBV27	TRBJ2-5	CASSQKIAGVQETQYF	TGTGCCAGCAGTCAAAAGATAGCGGGTGTACAAGAGACCCAGTACTTC
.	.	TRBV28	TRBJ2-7	CASSPPLGRVYSYEQYF	TGTGCCAGCAGTCCGCCGTTGGGCAGGGTCTACTCCTACGAGCAGTACTTC
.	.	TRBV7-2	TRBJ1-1	CASSLTGANTEAFF	TGTGCCAGCAGCTTAACAGGAGCGAACACTGAAGCTTTCTTT
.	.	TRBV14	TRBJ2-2	CASSQDGPVRVGELFF	TGTGCCAGCAGCCAAGATGGTCCGGTCAGGGTCGGGGAGCTGTTTTTT
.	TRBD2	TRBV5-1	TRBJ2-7	CASSLSEGGRGLAGVLDEQYF	TGCGCCAGCAGCTTGAGCGAGGGAGGAAGGGGTCTAGCGGGAGTTCTCGACGAGCAGTACTTC
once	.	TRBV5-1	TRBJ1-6	CASSLAQGGGAYNSPLHF	TGCGCCAGCAGCTTGGCCCAAGGGGGGGGCGCGTATAATTCACCCCTCCACTTT
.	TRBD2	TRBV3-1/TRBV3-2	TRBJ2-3	CASSQGQRGGQYF	TGTGCCAGCAGCCAAGGCCAGCGGGGGGGCCAGTATTTT
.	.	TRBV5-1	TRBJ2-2	CASSFGVVDTGELFF	TGCGCCAGCAGCTTCGGTGTAGTTGATACCGGGGAGCTGTTTTTT
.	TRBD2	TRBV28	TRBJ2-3	CASRTSGGRSDTQYF	TGTGCCAGCAGGACTAGCGGAGGGCGGTCGGATACGCAGTATTTT
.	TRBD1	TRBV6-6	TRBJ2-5	CASSFRDRGRETQYF	TGTGCCAGCAGTTTCCGGGACAGGGGCAGGGAGACCCAGTACTTC
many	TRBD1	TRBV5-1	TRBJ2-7	CASSLGLTGGAYEQYF	TGCGCCAGCAGCTTGGGTTTGACAGGGGGTGCCTACGAGCAGTACTTC
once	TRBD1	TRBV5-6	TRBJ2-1	CASSPPDRGYYNEQFF	TGTGCCAGCAGCCCTCCGGACAGGGGGTATTACAATGAGCAGTTCTTC
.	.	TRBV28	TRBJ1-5	CASILGGPNQPQHF	TGTGCCAGCATTTTAGGAGGACCTAATCAGCCCCAGCATTTT
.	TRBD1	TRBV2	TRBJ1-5	CASRTGMDRPQHF	TGTGCCAGCAGGACAGGGATGGATCGGCCCCAGCATTTT
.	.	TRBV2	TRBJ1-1	CASRQGPNTEAFF	TGTGCCAGCAGACAGGGCCCGAACACTGAAGCTTTCTTT
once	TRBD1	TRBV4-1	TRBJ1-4	CASSPLGTGGGEKLFF	TGCGCCAGCAGCCCGCTTGGGACAGGGGGGGGTGAAAAACTGTTTTTT
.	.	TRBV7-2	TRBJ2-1	CASSDQTGNSAAQFF	TGTGCCAGCAGCGACCAAACAGGGAATTCAGCGGCACAGTTCTTC
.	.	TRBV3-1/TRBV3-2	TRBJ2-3	CASSLNYRDTQYF	TGTGCCAGCAGCCTCAATTATAGAGATACGCAGTATTTT